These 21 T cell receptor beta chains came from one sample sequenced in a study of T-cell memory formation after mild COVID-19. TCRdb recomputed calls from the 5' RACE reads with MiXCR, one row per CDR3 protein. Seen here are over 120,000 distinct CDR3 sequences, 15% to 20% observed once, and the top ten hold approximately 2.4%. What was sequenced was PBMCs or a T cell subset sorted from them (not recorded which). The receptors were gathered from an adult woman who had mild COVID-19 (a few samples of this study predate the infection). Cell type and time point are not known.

The CDR3 nucleotides read TGTGCCAGCAGCCAAGCAGGGACTTCACGGTATTTT. Translated, it gives CASSQAGTSRYF. This sequence joins TRBV3-1 and TRBJ2-3, with a tentative D call TRBD2 (6 bases). The CDR3 covers 12 residues. From germline, CDR1 is LGHDT and CDR2 YNNKEL (reference sequence). Deletions cut 1 base from V and 14 bases from J, with 13 bases between.

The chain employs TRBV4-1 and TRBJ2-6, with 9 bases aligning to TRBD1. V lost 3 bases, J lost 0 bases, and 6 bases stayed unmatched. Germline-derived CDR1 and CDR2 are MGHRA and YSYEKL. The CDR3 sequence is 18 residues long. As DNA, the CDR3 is TGCGCCAGCAGCCAGCCGGGACAGGGAATCTCTGGGGCCAACGTCCTGACTTTC. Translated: CASSQPGQGISGANVLTF.

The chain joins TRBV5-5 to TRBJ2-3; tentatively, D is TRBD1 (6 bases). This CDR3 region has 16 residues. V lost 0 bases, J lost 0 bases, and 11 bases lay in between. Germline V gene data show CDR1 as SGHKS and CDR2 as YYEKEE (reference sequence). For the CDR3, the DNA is TGTGCCAGCAGCTTGGCCTGGGGGCCTAGCACAGATACGCAGTATTTT. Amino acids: CASSLAWGPSTDTQYF.

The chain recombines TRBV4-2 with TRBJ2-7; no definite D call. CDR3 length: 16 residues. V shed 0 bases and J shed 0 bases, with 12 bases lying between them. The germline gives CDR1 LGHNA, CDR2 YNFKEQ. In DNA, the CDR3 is TGTGCCAGCAGCCAAGATATGGGCGGTAGCTCCTACGAGCAGTACTTC. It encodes CASSQDMGGSSYEQYF.

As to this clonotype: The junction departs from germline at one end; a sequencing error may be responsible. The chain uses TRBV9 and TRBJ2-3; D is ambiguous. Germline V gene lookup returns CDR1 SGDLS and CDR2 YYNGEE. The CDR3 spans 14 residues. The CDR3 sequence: CASSSVAYTDTRYF. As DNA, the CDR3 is TGTGCCAGCAGCTCCGTCGCGTACACAGATACGCGGTATTTT.

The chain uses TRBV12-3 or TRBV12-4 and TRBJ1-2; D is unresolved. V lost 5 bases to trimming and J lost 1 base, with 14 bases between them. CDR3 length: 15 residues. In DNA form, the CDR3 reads TGTGCCAGCAGTCAAAGCGGACTGATTAACTATGGCTACACCTTC. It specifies CASSQSGLINYGYTF.

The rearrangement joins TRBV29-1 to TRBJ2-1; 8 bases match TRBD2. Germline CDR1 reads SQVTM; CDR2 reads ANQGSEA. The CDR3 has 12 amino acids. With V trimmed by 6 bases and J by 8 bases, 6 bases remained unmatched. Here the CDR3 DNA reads TGCAGCGTGGAGCGGGAGTCGGATGAGCAGTTCTTC. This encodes CSVERESDEQFF.

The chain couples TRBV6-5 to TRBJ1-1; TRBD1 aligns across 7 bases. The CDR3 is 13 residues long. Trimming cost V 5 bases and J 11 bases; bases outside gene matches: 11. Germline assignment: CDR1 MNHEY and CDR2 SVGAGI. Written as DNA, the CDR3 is TGTGCCAGCAGTCCACGTATAGACAGGGCGGCTTTCTTT. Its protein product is CASSPRIDRAAFF.

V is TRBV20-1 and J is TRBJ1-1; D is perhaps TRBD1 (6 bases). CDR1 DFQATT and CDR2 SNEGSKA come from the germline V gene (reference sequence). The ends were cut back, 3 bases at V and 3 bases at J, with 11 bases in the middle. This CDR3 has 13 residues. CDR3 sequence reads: CSASSGGHTEAFF. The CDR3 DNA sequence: TGCAGTGCTAGCAGTGGGGGGCACACTGAAGCTTTCTTT.

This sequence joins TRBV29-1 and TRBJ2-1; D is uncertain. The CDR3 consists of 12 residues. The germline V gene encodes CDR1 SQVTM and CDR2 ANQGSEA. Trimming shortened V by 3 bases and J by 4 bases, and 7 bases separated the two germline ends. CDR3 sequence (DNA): TGCAGCGTTGACCTACGTTACAATGAGCAGTTCTTC. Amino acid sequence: CSVDLRYNEQFF.

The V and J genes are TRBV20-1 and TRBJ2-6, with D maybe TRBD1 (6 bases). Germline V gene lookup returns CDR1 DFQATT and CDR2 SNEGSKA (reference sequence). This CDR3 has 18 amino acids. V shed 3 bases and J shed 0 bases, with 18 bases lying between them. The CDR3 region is CSASRYRDPLSGANVLTF. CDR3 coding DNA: TGCAGTGCTAGTCGCTACAGGGACCCCCTCTCTGGGGCCAACGTCCTGACTTTC.

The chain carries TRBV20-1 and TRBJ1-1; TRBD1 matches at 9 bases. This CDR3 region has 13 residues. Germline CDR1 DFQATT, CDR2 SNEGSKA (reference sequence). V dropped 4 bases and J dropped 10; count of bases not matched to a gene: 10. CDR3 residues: CSAKEPQGAGAFF. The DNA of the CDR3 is TGCAGTGCTAAAGAACCACAGGGGGCCGGAGCTTTCTTT.

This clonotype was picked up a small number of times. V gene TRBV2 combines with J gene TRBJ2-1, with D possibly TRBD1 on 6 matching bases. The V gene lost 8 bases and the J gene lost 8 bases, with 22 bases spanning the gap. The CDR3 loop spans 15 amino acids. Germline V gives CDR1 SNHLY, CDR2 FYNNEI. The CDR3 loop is CASQISGTRVDEQFF. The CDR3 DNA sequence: TGTGCCAGCCAAATATCCGGGACAAGGGTCGATGAGCAGTTCTTC.

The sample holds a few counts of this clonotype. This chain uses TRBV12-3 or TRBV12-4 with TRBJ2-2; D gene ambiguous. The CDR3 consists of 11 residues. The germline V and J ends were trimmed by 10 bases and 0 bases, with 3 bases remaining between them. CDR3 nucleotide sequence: TGTGCCACCGCGAACACCGGGGAGCTGTTTTTT. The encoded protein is CATANTGELFF.

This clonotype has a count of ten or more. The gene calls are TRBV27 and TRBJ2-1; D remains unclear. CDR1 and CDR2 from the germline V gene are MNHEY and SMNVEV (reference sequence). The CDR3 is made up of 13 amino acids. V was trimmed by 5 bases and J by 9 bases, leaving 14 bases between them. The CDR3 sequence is CASSPRPAVEQFF. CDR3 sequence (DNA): TGTGCCAGCAGTCCCCGGCCCGCAGTTGAGCAGTTCTTC.

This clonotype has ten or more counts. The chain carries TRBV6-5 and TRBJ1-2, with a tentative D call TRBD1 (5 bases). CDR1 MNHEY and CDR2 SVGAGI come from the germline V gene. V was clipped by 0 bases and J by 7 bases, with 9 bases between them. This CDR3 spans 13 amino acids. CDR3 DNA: TGTGCCAGCAGTTACTCGGGGGAGGGTGGCTACACCTTC. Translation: CASSYSGEGGYTF.

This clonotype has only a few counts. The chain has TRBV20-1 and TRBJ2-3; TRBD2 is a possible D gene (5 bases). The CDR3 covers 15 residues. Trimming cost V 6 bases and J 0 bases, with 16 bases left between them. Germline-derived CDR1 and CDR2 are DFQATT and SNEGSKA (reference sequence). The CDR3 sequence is CSALTLAASTDTQYF. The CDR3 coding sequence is TGCAGTGCCCTAACCCTAGCCGCTAGCACAGATACGCAGTATTTT.

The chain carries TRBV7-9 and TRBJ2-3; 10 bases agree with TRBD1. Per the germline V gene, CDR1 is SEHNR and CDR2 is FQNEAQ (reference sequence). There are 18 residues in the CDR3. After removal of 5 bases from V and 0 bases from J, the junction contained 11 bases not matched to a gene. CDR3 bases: TGTGCCAGCAGCCTGAGACAGGGGGCGGGACTCAGCACAGATACGCAGTATTTT. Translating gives CASSLRQGAGLSTDTQYF.

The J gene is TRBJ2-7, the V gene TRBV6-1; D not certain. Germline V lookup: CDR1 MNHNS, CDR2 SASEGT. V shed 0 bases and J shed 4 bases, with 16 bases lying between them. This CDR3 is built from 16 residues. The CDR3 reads CASSEAPPPLGYEQYF. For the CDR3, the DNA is TGTGCCAGCAGTGAAGCTCCCCCGCCTCTCGGTTACGAGCAGTACTTC.

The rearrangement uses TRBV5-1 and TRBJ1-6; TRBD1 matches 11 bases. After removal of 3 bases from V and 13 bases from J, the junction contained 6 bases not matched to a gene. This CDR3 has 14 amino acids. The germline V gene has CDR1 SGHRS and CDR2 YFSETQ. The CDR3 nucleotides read TGCGCCAGCAGCTCGGGACAGGGGGAATATCCCCTCCACTTT. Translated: CASSSGQGEYPLHF.

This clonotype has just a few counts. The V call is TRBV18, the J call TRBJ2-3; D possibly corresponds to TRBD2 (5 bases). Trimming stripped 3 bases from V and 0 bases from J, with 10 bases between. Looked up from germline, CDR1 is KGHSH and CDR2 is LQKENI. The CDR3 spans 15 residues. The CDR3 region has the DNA TGTGCCAGCTCACCTGGACTGTCTAGCACAGATACGCAGTATTTT. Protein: CASSPGLSSTDTQYF.